These 28 T cell receptor beta chains came from one sample sequenced in a study of T cells in Graves' hyperthyroidism and ophthalmopathy (dated by TCRdb to about 2019). Libraries were prepared through multiplex PCR. TCRdb shows the sequencer as Illumina HiSeq 2000. TCR beta CDR3 regions were amplified from RNA transcripts. A first-round RT-PCR of the TCR CDR3 used the HTBI primer set with the Qiagen OneStep RT-PCR kit. The public reads were run again by TCRdb, first through fastp at Q25 and then through MiXCR, and only productive beta chains were kept. Entries that share a CDR3 protein sequence are merged under the most common genes and DNA. The sample table holds around 360,000 distinct CDR3 sequences, of which 12% to 15% were seen once. The ten largest clonotypes hold roughly 20% of the sample. Sequenced: blood. The receptors were gathered from a woman in her sixties with Graves' ophthalmopathy.

This clonotype was found many times. This chain uses TRBV3-1 with TRBJ1-5; D gene uncertain. Germline V gene lookup returns CDR1 LGHDT and CDR2 YNNKEL (reference sequence). Trimming shortened V by 3 bases and J by 0 bases, and 9 bases separated the two germline ends. This CDR3 contains 15 residues. The CDR3 DNA reads TGTGCCAGCAGCCAGGGTCCCTCTAGCAATCAGCCCCAGCATTTT. It encodes CASSQGPSSNQPQHF.

The V call is TRBV5-4, the J call TRBJ2-1, with 8 positions matching TRBD2. Trimming took 4 bases from V and 6 from J; bases not matched to a gene: 12. CDR3 length: 16 residues. Germline V lookup: CDR1 SGHNT, CDR2 YYREEE (reference sequence). CDR3 nucleotide sequence: TGTGCCAGCAGCCCGCCTCCCAGCGGGAGCTCCAATGAGCAGTTCTTC. As protein: CASSPPPSGSSNEQFF.

This clonotype was found a few times. This chain uses TRBV12-5 with TRBJ2-6; D remains ambiguous. The germline V gene has CDR1 LGHNT and CDR2 FRNRAP. Trimming removed 2 bases at V and 0 bases at J, with 11 bases between. CDR3 length: 17 amino acids. In nucleotides, the CDR3 is TGTGCTAGTGGTTTGTATAGGACGGACTCTGGGGCCAACGTCCTGACTTTC. This encodes CASGLYRTDSGANVLTF. Full variable domain (outside the CDR3, taken from reference TRBV12-5 and TRBJ2-6): DARVTQTPRHKVTEMGQEVTMRCQPILGHNTVFWYRQTMMQGLELLAYFRNRAPLDDSGMPKDRFSAEMPDATLATLKIQPSEPRDSAVYFCASGLYRTDSGANVLTFGAGSRLTVL.

This clonotype was seen at least ten times. This chain connects TRBV10-3 to TRBJ2-5; tentative D call: TRBD2 (5 bases). V shed 0 bases and J shed 5 bases, with 10 bases lying between them. The CDR3 covers 14 residues. Germline values: CDR1 ENHRY, CDR2 SYGVKD. The CDR3 sequence is CAISESAPGETQYF. In nucleotides, the CDR3 is TGTGCCATCAGTGAGTCGGCCCCGGGGGAGACCCAGTACTTC.

This clonotype was counted ten times or more. V and J are TRBV24-1 and TRBJ1-1, with 12 bases that match TRBD1. Losses at the gene ends were 4 bases for V and 3 bases for J; bases not matched to a gene: 8. Germline values: CDR1 KGHDR, CDR2 SFDVKD. The CDR3 extends over 17 amino acids. The chain's CDR3 is CATSDPGTGGKDTEAFF. The CDR3 DNA is TGTGCCACCAGTGACCCCGGGACAGGGGGCAAGGACACTGAAGCTTTCTTT.

This clonotype was recorded many times. The J gene is TRBJ2-2, the V gene TRBV7-3; maybe TRBD1 (5 bases). This CDR3 has 15 amino acids. In germline, CDR1 is SGHTA, CDR2 FQGTGA. V lost 4 bases and J 0 bases, leaving 9 bases between the germline ends. This CDR3 reads CASSSSTANTGELFF. CDR3 nucleotides: TGTGCCAGCAGCTCCTCGACAGCGAACACCGGGGAGCTGTTTTTT.

This clonotype was observed many times. The chain links TRBV12-3 or TRBV12-4 to TRBJ2-7; unclear D gene. The CDR3 length is 13 residues. The germline V and J ends were trimmed by 6 bases and 7 bases, with 16 bases remaining between them. The CDR3 is CASSNSGPTEQYF. As DNA, the CDR3 is TGTGCCAGCAGCAACAGTGGGCCCACGGAGCAGTACTTC.

This clonotype has only a few counts. The chain links TRBV20-1 to TRBJ1-2, with 7 bases identical to TRBD1. After removal of 0 bases from V and 4 bases from J, the junction contained 8 bases not matched to a gene. CDR1 is DFQATT, CDR2 SNEGSKA, per germline (reference sequence). The CDR3 runs to 15 residues. CDR3 DNA sequence: TGCAGTGCTAGAGAGTCCGGGACAGAGAGCTATGGCTACACCTTC. Its translation is CSARESGTESYGYTF.

This clonotype was detected a few times. V gene TRBV7-8 combines with J gene TRBJ2-6; weak D call: TRBD2 (5 bases). This CDR3 comprises 17 residues. In germline, CDR1 is SGHVS, CDR2 FQNEAQ. Trimming removed 7 bases at V and 4 bases at J, with 20 bases between. CDR3 DNA sequence: TGTGCCAGCAACGCCGGCGTGAGGGCCACGGGGGCCAACGTCCTGACTTTC. This translates into CASNAGVRATGANVLTF.

This clonotype has ten or more counts. The chain employs TRBV7-9 and TRBJ2-3, with 8 bases that match TRBD2. CDR1 and CDR2 (germline): SEHNR, FQNEAQ (reference sequence). V lost 5 bases to trimming and J lost 3 bases; unmatched junction nucleotides: 13. The CDR3 length is 17 residues. The CDR3 sequence is CASSNRNRAGGTDTQYF. DNA of the CDR3: TGTGCCAGCAGCAACCGGAACCGGGCGGGAGGAACAGATACGCAGTATTTT.

This clonotype was counted many times. V gene TRBV7-8 combines with J gene TRBJ2-5; D might be TRBD1 (6 bases). The CDR3 is 16 residues long. Germline CDR1 is SGHVS and CDR2 is FQNEAQ. The germline V and J ends were trimmed by 7 bases and 2 bases, with 20 bases remaining between them. The CDR3 is CASIPDSRSGQETQYF. CDR3 DNA: TGTGCCAGCATCCCGGACAGCCGATCTGGACAAGAGACCCAGTACTTC.

This clonotype was seen ten or more times. The chain employs TRBV5-1 and TRBJ1-6; 7 bases agree with TRBD1. The CDR3 covers 14 residues. With 4 bases clipped from V and 5 bases from J, the junction kept 3 bases outside the gene matches. Looked up from germline, CDR1 is SGHRS and CDR2 is YFSETQ. In DNA form, the CDR3 reads TGCGCCAGCAGCGTGGGACAGAATAATTCACCCCTCCACTTT. Translating it yields CASSVGQNNSPLHF.

This clonotype was found a few times. This may come from a read error, since a much larger clone is one base off. The rearrangement uses TRBV11-3 and TRBJ2-7, with 13 positions matching TRBD2. The CDR3 is 15 amino acids. Germline lookup yields CDR1 SGHNT and CDR2 YENEEA. V gave up 8 bases and J gave up 4 bases; unmatched junction bases: 8. The CDR3 coding sequence is TGTGCCAGCGGCTCGGGACTAGCGGGGCGGTACGAGCAGTACTTC. Encoded protein: CASGSGLAGRYEQYF. Combining the CDR3 with reference TRBV11-3 and TRBJ2-7 gives the whole variable domain EAGVVQSPRYKIIEKKQPVAFWCNPISGHNTLYWYLQNLGQGPELLIRYENEEAVDDSQLPKDRFSAERLKGVDSTLKIQPAELGDSAVYLCASGSGLAGRYEQYFGPGTRLTVT.

This clonotype was seen ten or more times. The chain uses TRBV27 and TRBJ2-5, with 7 nucleotides matching TRBD1. V shed 5 bases and J 4 bases; nucleotides not matched to a gene: 4. CDR3 length: 13 residues. From germline, CDR1 is MNHEY and CDR2 SMNVEV (reference sequence). DNA for the CDR3: TGTGCCAGCAGTATGAGGGGGCCAGAGACCCAGTACTTC. Its protein is CASSMRGPETQYF.

The chain joins TRBV20-1 to TRBJ2-2; 9 positions agree with TRBD2. This CDR3 is built from 16 residues. Germline lookup yields CDR1 DFQATT and CDR2 SNEGSKA (reference sequence). V trimming: 6 bases; J trimming: 7 bases; junction bases outside the gene matches: 15. In DNA, the CDR3 is TGCAGTGCGAGGGGGGTAGCGGGAGCCGAGAGCGGGGAGCTGTTTTTT. This gives the protein CSARGVAGAESGELFF.

The chain combines TRBV20-1 with TRBJ2-5; no clear D. This CDR3 is 14 amino acids long. The germline V and J ends were trimmed by 4 bases and 7 bases, with 19 bases remaining between them. Germline CDR1 reads DFQATT; CDR2 reads SNEGSKA (reference sequence). The CDR3 bases are TGCAGTGCTATTCGGGCCAAGACCGAACCGACCCAGTACTTC. This encodes CSAIRAKTEPTQYF.

This clonotype was recorded only once. This chain connects TRBV5-8 to TRBJ2-4; TRBD2 aligns across 7 bases. This CDR3 spans 18 amino acids. The germline V gene has CDR1 SGHTS and CDR2 YDEGEE. The junction had 16 bases not matched to a gene; V was cut back by 4 bases and J by 3 bases. The CDR3 region is CASSHIWGGREDKNIQYF. The CDR3 DNA is TGTGCCAGCAGCCACATTTGGGGCGGGAGAGAGGACAAAAACATTCAGTACTTC.

This clonotype was recorded many times. The chain recombines TRBV2 with TRBJ2-7; TRBD2 matches 7 bases. The trim removed 7 bases at V and 3 bases at J, leaving 6 bases unmatched. Germline V gene sequence: CDR1 SNHLY, CDR2 FYNNEI. This CDR3 has 13 amino acids. The CDR3 region has the DNA TGTGCCAGCAAAAAGCGGGGAATCTACGAGCAGTACTTC. It is translated as CASKKRGIYEQYF. The variable domain in full, with the rest retrieved from reference TRBV2 and TRBJ2-7, is EPEVTQTPSHQVTQMGQEVILRCVPISNHLYFYWYRQILGQKVEFLVSFYNNEISEKSEIFDDQFSVERPDGSNFTLKIRSTKLEDSAMYFCASKKRGIYEQYFGPGTRLTVT.

There are a few counts of this clonotype. V usage is TRBV28 and J usage is TRBJ2-2; the D gene is possibly TRBD2 (5 bases). V lost 5 bases and J lost 3, with 16 bases in between. This CDR3 has 16 residues. Germline values: CDR1 MDHEN, CDR2 SYDVKM. CDR3 bases: TGTGCCAGCAGTGACACCCCGCGGGCATACACCGGGGAGCTGTTTTTT. It is translated as CASSDTPRAYTGELFF.

The chain recombines TRBV20-1 with TRBJ2-7; the D gene is possibly TRBD1 (6 bases). The V end was cut by 0 bases, the J end by 2 bases, with 14 bases between. Germline V gene sequence: CDR1 DFQATT, CDR2 SNEGSKA (reference sequence). CDR3 length equals 15 residues. In DNA, the CDR3 is TGCAGTGCTAGAGAATTTCCAGGGGAAGCCTACGAGCAGTACTTC. This encodes CSAREFPGEAYEQYF.

There are many counts of this clonotype. The chain carries TRBV10-1 and TRBJ2-1, with 9 bases fitting TRBD2. Germline CDR1 WNHNN, CDR2 SYGVQD (reference sequence). The CDR3 sequence is 18 residues long. V shed 4 bases, J shed 1 base, and the junction held 11 bases outside the gene matches. The CDR3 is CASSGGLAADGSYNEQFF. Written as DNA, the CDR3 is TGCGCCAGCAGTGGGGGACTAGCAGCTGATGGGTCCTACAATGAGCAGTTCTTC.

This clonotype showed up many times. The chain joins TRBV12-3 or TRBV12-4 to TRBJ2-1, with D possibly being TRBD2 (5 bases). V was clipped by 2 bases and J by 5 bases, with 10 bases between them. The CDR3 totals 14 residues. In DNA form, the CDR3 reads TGTGCCAGCAGTTTATGGGGAGCCGACAATGAGCAGTTCTTC. As protein: CASSLWGADNEQFF.

In this sample, this clonotype turned up a few times. The rearrangement links TRBV20-1 to TRBJ1-1, with no clear D. The CDR3 consists of 12 residues. Trimming removed 5 bases from V and 6 bases from J, with 13 bases in between. In germline, CDR1 is DFQATT, CDR2 SNEGSKA (reference sequence). CDR3 DNA sequence: TGCAGTGCTCAGGACTGGCGGCCTGAAGCTTTCTTT. This sequence encodes CSAQDWRPEAFF.

This clonotype appeared many times. V gene TRBV20-1 combines with J gene TRBJ1-1; 8 bases agree with TRBD1. The CDR3 contains 15 residues. CDR1 DFQATT and CDR2 SNEGSKA come from the germline V gene (reference sequence). V gave up 0 bases and J gave up 4 bases; unmatched junction bases: 7. CDR3 sequence (DNA): TGCAGTGCTAGAGATCCCAGACAGGGGAGCACTGAAGCTTTCTTT. As protein: CSARDPRQGSTEAFF.

The rearrangement joins TRBV24-1 to TRBJ2-3; 7 nucleotides line up with TRBD2. Looked up from germline, CDR1 is KGHDR and CDR2 is SFDVKD. The CDR3 covers 13 residues. V shed 5 bases and J 9 bases; nucleotides not matched to a gene: 7. Here the CDR3 DNA reads TGTGCCACCAGTGGCCTAACTAGCGTGACGCAGTATTTT. This translates into CATSGLTSVTQYF.

This clonotype was observed at least ten times. This sequence joins TRBV5-8 and TRBJ2-1; D is unclear. The V end lost 2 bases, the J end lost 5 bases, and 14 bases lay between the germline ends. This CDR3 is 15 amino acids long. The V gene's germline CDR1 is SGHTS and CDR2 YDEGEE. CDR3 sequence (DNA): TGTGCCAGCAGCTTCTTTACAACCGCTGACAATGAGCAGTTCTTC. Its translation is CASSFFTTADNEQFF.

This clonotype was observed a few times. J is TRBJ1-5 and V is TRBV12-3 or TRBV12-4; perhaps TRBD1 as D (6 bases). This CDR3 spans 15 amino acids. Trimming cost V 2 bases and J 4 bases, with 12 bases left between them. The CDR3 sequence is CASSLQGQGNQPQHF. CDR3 DNA sequence: TGTGCCAGCAGTTTACAGGGCCAGGGGAATCAGCCCCAGCATTTT.

This chain joins TRBV5-6 and TRBJ2-2; D not resolved. There are 13 residues in the CDR3. Trimming took off 5 bases at V and 6 bases at J, with 11 bases between the two ends. CDR1 and CDR2 from the germline V gene are SGHDT and YYEEEE. The CDR3 region is CASSFSIAGELFF. CDR3 bases: TGTGCCAGCAGTTTTAGCATCGCCGGGGAGCTGTTTTTT.